Presented here are 32 T cell receptor beta chains from one specimen sequenced in a study of spatial heterogeneity in lung cancer. Their specific antigens are unknown. TCRdb re-analysed the 5' RACE reads in MiXCR, keeping a single row per CDR3 protein. This sample carries 8,000 to 10,000 distinct CDR3 sequences, 13% to 15% of them seen once, and the ten largest clones take over 11%. Study-wide results and limits: Counts that tracked tumor mutation counts were those of expanded intratumoral alpha and beta TCRs.

Time point reported: sample taken at primary tumor resection. The source material was lung tumor tissue, sampled at surgery. The receptors here all came from a male donor with early-stage non-small cell lung cancer.

The table lists this clonotype with many counts. The chain joins TRBV30 to TRBJ1-2; possible D gene TRBD1, 6 bases. The V end lost 1 base, the J end lost 3 bases, and 9 bases lay between the germline ends. The CDR3 length is 13 residues. Per the germline V gene, CDR1 is GTSNPN and CDR2 is SVGIG (reference sequence). CDR3 protein: CAWSEQGHYGYTF. CDR3 DNA sequence: TGTGCCTGGAGTGAACAGGGACACTATGGCTACACCTTC.

This clonotype has a count of ten or more. V and J are TRBV13 and TRBJ1-2, with 10 bases fitting TRBD1. Unmatched junction bases numbered 5, after V lost 0 bases and J lost 4 bases. Germline loops: CDR1 PRHDT, CDR2 FYEKMQ (reference sequence). The CDR3 length is 16 residues. The chain's CDR3 is CASSLGDRGDVYGYTF. The CDR3 coding sequence is TGTGCCAGCAGCTTAGGGGACAGGGGGGACGTCTATGGCTACACCTTC.

The V and J genes are TRBV7-2 and TRBJ1-2, with a possible D match to TRBD1 (6 bases). Trimming took 2 bases from V and 7 from J, leaving 23 bases between them. This CDR3 has 17 residues. Germline V CDR1 and CDR2: SGHTA, FQGNSA. The CDR3 spells CASSLWGQGSFYVGYTF. CDR3 coding DNA: TGTGCCAGCAGCTTATGGGGGCAGGGGTCCTTCTATGTTGGCTACACCTTC.

This clonotype was observed many times. The genes are TRBV27 and TRBJ1-6, with TRBD1 matching over 8 bases. V dropped 7 bases and J dropped 9; count of bases not matched to a gene: 8. Germline assignment: CDR1 MNHEY and CDR2 SMNVEV (reference sequence). CDR3 size: 14 residues. This chain's CDR3 is CASNPDRGGSPLHF. CDR3 coding DNA: TGTGCCAGCAACCCCGACAGGGGTGGTTCACCCCTCCACTTT.

This clonotype was counted many times. The V call is TRBV23-1, the J call TRBJ1-1, with 7 nucleotides matching TRBD1. TRBV23-1 is marked as an open reading frame, function uncertain. V shed 4 bases and J 1 base; nucleotides not matched to a gene: 12. The CDR3 has 17 amino acids. CDR3 loop: CASSPKSKGAANTEAFF. The CDR3 bases are TGCGCCAGCAGTCCGAAATCGAAGGGGGCCGCGAACACTGAAGCTTTCTTT.

This clonotype was seen many times. The chain uses TRBV29-1 and TRBJ2-2; D may be TRBD1 or TRBD2 (7 bases each). Looked up from germline, CDR1 is SQVTM and CDR2 is ANQGSEA. Trimming removed 4 bases at V and 4 bases at J, with 19 bases between. The CDR3 loop spans 16 amino acids. The CDR3 protein is CSVGYAGGVSTGELFF. DNA of the CDR3: TGCAGCGTTGGTTATGCAGGGGGGGTGAGCACCGGGGAGCTGTTTTTT.

This clonotype is labeled as medium-sized. CDR3 loop: CASSAGLQRYEQYF. The DNA of the CDR3 is TGTGCCAGCAGTGCGGGCCTTCAAAGGTACGAGCAGTACTTC. This chain connects TRBV2 to TRBJ2-7; D is uncertain. Between the trimmed V and J ends, which lost 4 bases and 4 bases, there was a span of 14 bases. Germline CDR1 and CDR2: SNHLY and FYNNEI. The CDR3 runs 14 residues.

This clonotype is medium-sized by share. A junction end diverges from the germline sequence, so it may reflect a read error. This rearrangement joins TRBV6-2 or TRBV6-3 to TRBJ2-1; the D gene is possibly TRBD2 (6 bases). The germline gives CDR1 MNHEY, CDR2 SVGEGT. The CDR3 has 21 amino acids. CDR3 region: CTSSYRGLSGAPTSSYNEQFF. CDR3 nucleotides: TGTACCAGCAGTTACCGAGGCTTGTCGGGAGCCCCGACTAGCTCCTACAATGAGCAGTTCTTC.

This clonotype has at least ten counts. This chain uses TRBV5-4 with TRBJ2-3, with 8 bases identical to TRBD2. CDR1 and CDR2 from the germline V gene are SGHNT and YYREEE (reference sequence). Losses at the gene ends were 0 bases for V and 2 bases for J; bases not matched to a gene: 5. There are 16 residues in the CDR3. The CDR3 is CASSLGWREDTDTQYF. Here the CDR3 DNA reads TGTGCCAGCAGCTTGGGTTGGCGGGAGGACACAGATACGCAGTATTTT.

There are many counts of this clonotype. J is TRBJ1-1 and V is TRBV29-1; D uncertain. V was clipped by 0 bases and J by 3 bases, with 5 bases between them. Germline assignment: CDR1 SQVTM and CDR2 ANQGSEA. CDR3 length: 12 residues. The DNA of the CDR3 is TGCAGCGTTGAAGATCTGGACACTGAAGCTTTCTTT. Its protein product is CSVEDLDTEAFF.

This clonotype was detected ten times or more. The V gene is TRBV6-2 or TRBV6-3, the J gene TRBJ2-1; D is uncertain. The germline V gene has CDR1 MNHEY and CDR2 SVGEGT. V was shortened by 2 bases and J by 8 bases, with 16 bases between the two germline ends. The CDR3 has 15 residues. Written as DNA, the CDR3 is TGTGCCAGCAGTTACACGCGGAACCCGTCGGATGAGCAGTTCTTC. It specifies CASSYTRNPSDEQFF.

V gene TRBV3-1 combines with J gene TRBJ2-6; D may match TRBD1 or TRBD2 (5 bases each). The germline V gene has CDR1 LGHDT and CDR2 YNNKEL (reference sequence). The ends were cut back, 0 bases at V and 0 bases at J, with 12 bases in the middle. CDR3 length: 18 amino acids. This chain's CDR3 is CASSQEGRSPSGANVLTF. The CDR3 nucleotides read TGTGCCAGCAGCCAAGAGGGACGTTCCCCCTCTGGGGCCAACGTCCTGACTTTC.

This clonotype is labeled as medium-sized (0.01 to 0.1%). The chain is built from TRBV5-1 and TRBJ1-1; D gene ambiguous. CDR1 is SGHRS, CDR2 YFSETQ, per germline. V was pared by 4 bases and J by 2 bases, with 18 bases between. This CDR3 region has 16 residues. In nucleotides, the CDR3 is TGCGCCAGCAGCCCAACGGTAACAGTCAGAAACACTGAAGCTTTCTTT. The encoded protein is CASSPTVTVRNTEAFF.

In this sample, this clonotype is medium-sized (0.01 to 0.1%). The V and J genes are TRBV6-2 or TRBV6-3 and TRBJ1-5; 10 bases are shared with TRBD1. With 5 bases clipped from V and 5 bases from J, the junction kept 9 bases outside the gene matches. Per the germline V gene, CDR1 is MNHEY and CDR2 is SVGEGT. CDR3 length equals 16 residues. The CDR3 DNA follows: TGTGCCAGCAGTGGAGCCTGGACAGGGGGAGATCAGCCCCAGCATTTT. It encodes CASSGAWTGGDQPQHF.

V usage is TRBV20-1 and J usage is TRBJ2-3, with D unclear. This CDR3 has 16 amino acids. V lost 6 bases and J lost 2, with 21 bases in between. The germline gives CDR1 DFQATT, CDR2 SNEGSKA (reference sequence). CDR3 sequence reads: CSASTPYRQITDTQYF. The DNA for the CDR3 is TGCAGTGCCTCAACACCGTATAGGCAAATCACAGATACGCAGTATTTT.

The chain links TRBV7-9 to TRBJ1-1; 7 bases agree with TRBD1. The ends lost 3 bases at V and 2 bases at J; junction bases unmatched: 6. There are 15 residues in the CDR3. In germline, CDR1 is SEHNR, CDR2 FQNEAQ (reference sequence). CDR3 nucleotide sequence: TGTGCCAGCAGCTTGGGGACAGTGCTAAACACTGAAGCTTTCTTT. The encoded protein is CASSLGTVLNTEAFF.

This clonotype occurred many times. The V and J genes are TRBV6-2 or TRBV6-3 and TRBJ1-1; a possible D gene is TRBD1 (6 bases). The CDR3 contains 16 residues. CDR1 and CDR2 (germline): MNHEY, SVGEGT. Between the trimmed V and J ends, which lost 5 bases and 8 bases, there was a span of 24 bases. The CDR3 DNA reads as TGTGCCAGCAGTCACTACGACGGGGGCTCTGAATTGGAAGCTTTCTTT. Translating it yields CASSHYDGGSELEAFF.

The chain is built from TRBV13 and TRBJ2-2; tentatively, D is TRBD1 or TRBD2 (5 bases each). CDR3 length: 15 residues. Germline CDR1 and CDR2: PRHDT and FYEKMQ (reference sequence). The ends were cut back, 4 bases at V and 1 base at J, with 10 bases in the middle. CDR3 in amino acids: CASSSGRRNTGELFF. For the CDR3, the DNA is TGTGCCAGCAGCTCGGGACGACGGAACACCGGGGAGCTGTTTTTT.

This clonotype has ten or more counts. The junction differs from germline at one of its ends, possibly a read error. This rearrangement joins TRBV7-7 to TRBJ2-5; D gene ambiguous. The CDR3 contains 14 residues. Germline V gene data show CDR1 as SSHAT and CDR2 as FNYEAQ (reference sequence). CDR3 region: CASSSASPVETQYF. The CDR3, as DNA: TGTGCTAGCAGCTCTGCTTCTCCCGTAGAGACCCAGTACTTC.

This clonotype has at least ten counts. The V call is TRBV10-3, the J call TRBJ2-7; tentatively, D is TRBD1 (5 bases). Germline loops: CDR1 ENHRY, CDR2 SYGVKD. V was clipped by 2 bases and J by 4 bases, with 12 bases between them. The CDR3 length is 14 residues. The CDR3 sequence is CAISEVGRAYEQYF. DNA of the CDR3: TGTGCCATCAGTGAGGTTGGCAGGGCGTACGAGCAGTACTTC.

This clonotype is medium-sized in the sample. CDR3 protein: CASSQMAYNRGRRGVGNTEAFF. The DNA of the CDR3 is TGTGCCAGCAGCCAAATGGCTTATAACAGGGGACGAAGGGGTGTAGGGAACACTGAAGCTTTCTTT. The chain joins TRBV6-5 to TRBJ1-1, with 7 bases aligning to TRBD1. The CDR3 is made up of 22 amino acids. After removal of 6 bases from V and 1 base from J, the junction contained 29 bases not matched to a gene. CDR1 and CDR2 from the germline V gene are MNHEY and SVGAGI.

This clonotype was observed at least ten times. V usage is TRBV4-1 and J usage is TRBJ2-1; D is unclear. There are 13 residues in the CDR3. Germline values: CDR1 MGHRA, CDR2 YSYEKL. V was cut by 0 bases and J by 4 bases, with 4 bases left in between. CDR3 region: CASSQDAYNEQFF. The CDR3 nucleotides are TGCGCCAGCAGCCAAGACGCGTACAATGAGCAGTTCTTC.

This clonotype was recorded at least ten times. Germline and junction disagree at one end, which may indicate a read error. This chain links TRBV7-8 with TRBJ2-1; D is tentatively TRBD1 or TRBD2 (5 bases each). Germline CDR1 is SGHVS and CDR2 is FQNEAQ. The CDR3 totals 12 residues. The chain's CDR3 is CASSLMVGEFDF. CDR3 sequence (DNA): TGTGCCAGCAGCTTAATGGTAGGGGAGTTTGACTTC.

This clonotype counts as medium-sized (0.01 to 0.1%). The chain couples TRBV10-3 to TRBJ2-7, with 12 nucleotides matching TRBD2. The CDR3 is 14 amino acids. V was clipped by 6 bases and J by 5 bases; unmatched bases: 5. Germline lookup yields CDR1 ENHRY and CDR2 SYGVKD. The CDR3 spells CAISARLAGDEQYF. The CDR3 bases are TGTGCCATCAGCGCCCGACTAGCGGGAGACGAGCAGTACTTC.

This clonotype was counted at least ten times. For the CDR3, the DNA is TGTGCCAGCAGTTTAGAAACCGGTGAGCAGTTCTTC. It codes for CASSLETGEQFF. The chain is built from TRBV2 and TRBJ2-1, with no clear D. V was trimmed by 5 bases and J by 9 bases, leaving 11 bases between them. Germline V gene lookup returns CDR1 SNHLY and CDR2 FYNNEI. This CDR3 has 12 residues.

This clonotype was counted many times. J is TRBJ2-1 and V is TRBV6-5, with 7 bases lining up with TRBD2. The trim removed 6 bases at V and 3 bases at J, leaving 11 bases unmatched. CDR1 MNHEY and CDR2 SVGAGI come from the germline V gene. The CDR3 contains 16 residues. CDR3 coding DNA: TGTGCCAGCAGGCAAACGGGGACTACATTCTACAATGAGCAGTTCTTC. This translates into CASRQTGTTFYNEQFF.

This clonotype was picked up many times. The chain uses TRBV7-9 and TRBJ2-6; tentative D call: TRBD2 (5 bases). The germline gives CDR1 SEHNR, CDR2 FQNEAQ (reference sequence). This CDR3 is 16 amino acids long. Trimming removed 6 bases from V and 3 bases from J, with 15 bases in between. CDR3 in amino acids: CASRDTLGSGANVLTF. CDR3 coding DNA: TGTGCCAGCAGGGATACGCTAGGGAGTGGGGCCAACGTCCTGACTTTC.

In its sample, this clonotype was seen many times. J is TRBJ2-7 and V is TRBV10-3; TRBD1 matches 10 bases. With 10 bases clipped from V and 1 base from J, the junction kept 7 bases outside the gene matches. Germline CDR1 reads ENHRY; CDR2 reads SYGVKD. The CDR3 spans 14 residues. CDR3 protein: CARADRGLSYEQYF. CDR3 DNA sequence: TGTGCCAGAGCTGACAGGGGGCTGTCCTACGAGCAGTACTTC.

This rearrangement joins TRBV20-1 to TRBJ1-1, with 7 bases aligning to TRBD1. Germline V gene lookup returns CDR1 DFQATT and CDR2 SNEGSKA (reference sequence). The trim removed 0 bases at V and 1 base at J, leaving 2 bases unmatched. The CDR3 loop spans 14 amino acids. This CDR3 reads CSARDRGANTEAFF. CDR3 DNA sequence: TGCAGTGCTAGAGACAGGGGGGCGAACACTGAAGCTTTCTTT.

This clonotype was observed at least ten times. This chain uses TRBV20-1 with TRBJ1-5; perhaps TRBD1 as D (5 bases). V was pared by 6 bases and J by 1 base, with 10 bases between. The CDR3 has 13 residues. Looked up from germline, CDR1 is DFQATT and CDR2 is SNEGSKA (reference sequence). The CDR3 sequence is CSAWQGSNQPQHF. The CDR3 DNA reads TGCAGTGCCTGGCAGGGCAGCAATCAGCCCCAGCATTTT.

This clonotype is medium-sized in the sample. This rearrangement joins TRBV12-3 or TRBV12-4 to TRBJ1-2; 9 nucleotides agree with TRBD1. CDR3 size: 13 residues. Trimming removed 3 bases from V and 7 bases from J; junction bases left unmatched: 3. The CDR3 loop is CASSFGTGSGYTF. The CDR3 coding sequence is TGTGCCAGCAGTTTCGGGACAGGGAGTGGCTACACCTTC.

V is TRBV28 and J is TRBJ2-3; D is perhaps TRBD2 (6 bases). CDR3 length: 16 amino acids. CDR1 MDHEN and CDR2 SYDVKM come from the germline V gene. V lost 10 bases and J 2 bases, leaving 22 bases between the germline ends. In DNA, the CDR3 is TGTGCCACCTACGGTCAGTCGGGGGTCCTCACAGATACGCAGTATTTT. This gives the protein CATYGQSGVLTDTQYF.